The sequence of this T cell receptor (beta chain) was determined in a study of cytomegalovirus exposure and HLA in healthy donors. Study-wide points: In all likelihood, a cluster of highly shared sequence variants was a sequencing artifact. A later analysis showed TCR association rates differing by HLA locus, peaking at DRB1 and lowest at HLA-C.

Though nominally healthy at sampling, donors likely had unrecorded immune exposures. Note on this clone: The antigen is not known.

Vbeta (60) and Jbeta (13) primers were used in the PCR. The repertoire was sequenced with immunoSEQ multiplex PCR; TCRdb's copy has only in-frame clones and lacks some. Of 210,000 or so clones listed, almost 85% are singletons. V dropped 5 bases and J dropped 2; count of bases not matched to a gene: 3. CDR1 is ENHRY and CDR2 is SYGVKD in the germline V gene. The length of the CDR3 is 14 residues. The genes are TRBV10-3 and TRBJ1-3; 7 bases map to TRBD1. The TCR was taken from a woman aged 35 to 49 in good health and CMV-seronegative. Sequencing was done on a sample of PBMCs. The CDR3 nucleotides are TGTGCCATCAGTCGGGACAGCCCTGGAAACACCATATATTTT. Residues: CAISRDSPGNTIYF.